In its sample, the clone carrying this T cell receptor beta chain is medium-sized. The antigen is undetermined. This entry belongs to a study of immune heterogeneity within non-small cell lung tumors. At the level of the study: The tumors comprised several squamous cell carcinomas, some 10 non-squamous carcinomas and 1 not otherwise specified.

Per sample, roughly 570 ng of bulk tumor genomic DNA was the template used. Several biopsies were spaced far apart within each primary tumor and obtained as surgery took place. It was patients with untreated, newly diagnosed non-small cell lung cancer who underwent curative surgery. Study-level results: Tumor sites within a patient were found to share identical dominant CDR3 beta clonotypes, and site-unique high-frequency clones were also present.

The germline V gene has CDR1 LGHNT and CDR2 FRNRAP. J gave up 8 bases and V 2 bases, and 8 bases lay outside the gene matches. This CDR3 region has 15 residues. Multiplex PCR was performed with 32 V and 13 J primers, and it amplified TCR beta CDR3. TCRdb re-called the multiplex PCR reads with MiXCR, one entry per CDR3 protein. The sample contains over 5,000 distinct CDR3 sequences, 21% of which appear only once. Sequencing input: lung tumor tissue. The receptor was derived from a woman aged 60-75 years with non-small cell lung cancer. V usage is TRBV12-5 and J usage is TRBJ2-1; 8 nucleotides align to TRBD2. The CDR3 region is CASGLSGSITDEQFF. The CDR3 DNA is TGTGCTAGTGGTTTGAGCGGGAGTATTACCGATGAGCAGTTCTTC.